The TCR beta chain described here comes from a study of control samples from healthy donors and cancer patients. Produced via immunoSEQ multiplex PCR; TCRdb's table is partial and in-frame only. The table lists 75,000 to 95,000 clones, about four fifths of them singletons. Germline trimming cut 6 bases from V and 4 bases from J; bases unmatched to any gene: 1. This CDR3 comprises 13 residues. The sequence was collected from a man in his sixties or seventies with lung cancer. V usage is TRBV12-3 or TRBV12-4 and J usage is TRBJ1-5; 9 bases line up with TRBD1. Sequencing used PBMCs. The CDR3 bases are TGTGCCAGCAGAGGACAGGGGAATCAGCCCCAGCATTTT. Encoded protein: CASRGQGNQPQHF.